The next 18 T cell receptor beta chains were all read from a single sample in a study of cytomegalovirus exposure and HLA in healthy donors. The PCR had 60 Vbeta and 13 Jbeta primers. The repertoire was sequenced with immunoSEQ multiplex PCR; TCRdb's copy has only in-frame clones and lacks some. The table has some 180,000 clones, over 65% seen once; the top ten hold around 1.6%. Sequencing was done on a sample of PBMCs. The source of these receptors is a man between 18 and 29 years old in good health and CMV-seronegative.

V usage is TRBV20-1 and J usage is TRBJ2-1, with unresolved D. The CDR3 has 10 amino acids. The germline CDR1 and CDR2 sequences are DFQATT and SNEGSKA (reference sequence). Trimming shortened V by 7 bases and J by 11 bases, and 12 bases separated the two germline ends. The CDR3 spells CSDQKYKQFF. The CDR3 DNA is TGCAGTGACCAAAAATACAAGCAGTTCTTC.

The genes are TRBV10-3 and TRBJ2-2; D perhaps matches TRBD1 (6 bases). Trimming removed 8 bases at V and 7 bases at J, with 23 bases between. The germline V gene has CDR1 ENHRY and CDR2 SYGVKD. The CDR3 consists of 16 residues. The chain's CDR3 is CAIQEDLQGLIGELFF. The CDR3, as DNA: TGTGCCATCCAAGAGGACCTTCAGGGGTTAATCGGGGAGCTGTTTTTT.

V is TRBV6-5 and J is TRBJ2-3; D is unclear. The germline V gene has CDR1 MNHEY and CDR2 SVGAGI. Trimming pared 7 bases from V and 0 bases from J, leaving 8 bases between. The CDR3 runs 13 residues. The CDR3 region is CASNAVSTDTQYF. DNA for the CDR3: TGTGCCAGCAATGCGGTAAGCACAGATACGCAGTATTTT.

The chain joins TRBV7-9 to TRBJ2-7; TRBD1 matches at 9 bases. The ends lost 8 bases at V and 6 bases at J; junction bases unmatched: 11. The CDR3 spans 14 residues. Germline V gives CDR1 SEHNR, CDR2 FQNEAQ (reference sequence). The CDR3 region is CASHPGQGWGEQYF. In DNA, the CDR3 is TGTGCCAGCCACCCGGGACAGGGATGGGGCGAGCAGTACTTC.

V and J are TRBV28 and TRBJ2-7, with 9 positions matching TRBD2. Trimming cost V 5 bases and J 0 bases; bases outside gene matches: 8. This CDR3 contains 16 residues. Germline V gene sequence: CDR1 MDHEN, CDR2 SYDVKM. The CDR3 sequence is CASSPSAGGSSYEQYF. The CDR3 coding sequence is TGTGCCAGCAGTCCCTCGGCGGGGGGGAGCTCCTACGAGCAGTACTTC. Using reference TRBV28 and TRBJ2-7 for the parts outside the CDR3, the full variable domain is DVKVTQSSRYLVKRTGEKVFLECVQDMDHENMFWYRQDPGLGLRLIYFSYDVKMKEKGDIPEGYSVSREKKERFSLILESASTNQTSMYLCASSPSAGGSSYEQYFGPGTRLTVT.

The chain is built from TRBV6-5 and TRBJ1-2, with 11 bases aligning to TRBD1. Germline loops: CDR1 MNHEY, CDR2 SVGAGI. The CDR3 consists of 14 residues. J lost 8 bases, V lost 0 bases, and 2 bases had no gene match. The chain's CDR3 is CASSYSDRGHGYTF. CDR3 bases: TGTGCCAGCAGTTACTCGGACAGGGGGCACGGCTACACCTTC.

CDR3 region: CASRHDSLNYGYTF. CDR3 in DNA: TGTGCCAGCAGACACGACTCCCTGAACTATGGCTACACCTTC. The chain uses TRBV28 and TRBJ1-2; no firm D call. Germline CDR1 MDHEN, CDR2 SYDVKM. The CDR3 extends over 14 amino acids. Trimming cost V 6 bases and J 2 bases, with 13 bases left between them.

This chain uses TRBV19 with TRBJ1-6, with D possibly being TRBD1 (6 bases). The CDR3 sequence is 15 residues long. Germline lookup yields CDR1 LNHDA and CDR2 SQIVND (reference sequence). The V end was cut by 6 bases, the J end by 5 bases, with 14 bases between. CDR3 residues: CASSRQAQNNSPLHF. The CDR3 bases are TGTGCCAGTAGCCGACAGGCGCAGAATAATTCACCCCTCCACTTT.

The rearrangement links TRBV30 to TRBJ2-2; D is possibly TRBD1 (5 bases). With 3 bases removed from V and 9 bases from J, the gap between germline ends came to 23 bases. Germline values: CDR1 GTSNPN, CDR2 SVGIG (reference sequence). The CDR3 length is 16 residues. This CDR3 is CAWRGQGPPRWRELFF. The CDR3 nucleotides read TGTGCCTGGAGAGGGCAGGGCCCTCCGAGGTGGAGGGAGCTGTTTTTT.

The CDR3 DNA reads as TGTGCCTGGAGCGCCAGCTACGAGCAGTACTTC. As protein: CAWSASYEQYF. V is TRBV30 and J is TRBJ2-7, with D hard to call. V was trimmed by 3 bases and J by 3 bases, leaving 6 bases between them. CDR1 is GTSNPN, CDR2 SVGIG, per germline (reference sequence). The CDR3 extends over 11 amino acids. Filled out from reference TRBV30 and TRBJ2-7, the complete variable domain reads SQTIHQWPATLVQPVGSPLSLECTVEGTSNPNLYWYRQAAGRGLQLLFYSVGIGQISSEVPQNLSASRPQDRQFILSSKKLLLSDSGFYLCAWSASYEQYFGPGTRLTVT.

The chain combines TRBV5-6 with TRBJ1-5; perhaps TRBD1 as D (6 bases). Trimming removed 4 bases from V and 2 bases from J, with 13 bases in between. This CDR3 comprises 15 residues. Germline assignment: CDR1 SGHDT and CDR2 YYEEEE. Here the CDR3 DNA reads TGTGCCAGCAGCGAAGGACCAGGGGGCAATCAGCCCCAGCATTTT. This gives the protein CASSEGPGGNQPQHF.

V usage is TRBV2 and J usage is TRBJ2-3, with D hard to call. Per the germline V gene, CDR1 is SNHLY and CDR2 is FYNNEI. V was pared by 7 bases and J by 6 bases, with 14 bases between. This CDR3 spans 13 amino acids. The CDR3, as DNA: TGTGCCAGCAAGGAACAGTCAAGGGATACGCAGTATTTT. It yields the protein CASKEQSRDTQYF.

The CDR3 is CASSTGTGNTIYF. The CDR3 coding sequence is TGTGCCAGCTCCACAGGGACTGGAAACACCATATATTTT. This chain uses TRBV18 with TRBJ1-3; possibly TRBD1 for D (6 bases). There are 13 residues in the CDR3. CDR1 is KGHSH, CDR2 LQKENI, per germline. V was cut by 6 bases and J by 2 bases, with 8 bases left in between.

The rearrangement uses TRBV5-1 and TRBJ1-4, with D tentatively TRBD1 (6 bases). The CDR3 is 15 amino acids. Between the trimmed V and J ends, which lost 0 bases and 5 bases, there was a span of 11 bases. Germline assignment: CDR1 SGHRS and CDR2 YFSETQ. This CDR3 reads CASSLGGTPNEKLFF. The DNA for the CDR3 is TGCGCCAGCAGCTTGGGGGGGACACCAAATGAAAAACTGTTTTTT.

The chain combines TRBV11-2 with TRBJ1-5, with 8 bases lining up with TRBD1. With V trimmed by 1 base and J by 6 bases, 2 bases remained unmatched. Germline V gives CDR1 SGHAT, CDR2 FQNNGV. CDR3 length: 14 residues. Written as DNA, the CDR3 is TGTGCCAGCAGCTTAGTCACAGGGGGTCAGCCCCAGCATTTT. Translated, it gives CASSLVTGGQPQHF.

The rearrangement joins TRBV5-6 to TRBJ2-3; D is unresolved. The CDR3 runs 12 residues. Germline V gene lookup returns CDR1 SGHDT and CDR2 YYEEEE. V gave up 1 base and J gave up 3 bases, with 3 bases separating them. Written as DNA, the CDR3 is TGTGCCAGCAGCTTGTTAACAGATACGCAGTATTTT. Its translation: CASSLLTDTQYF.

This sequence joins TRBV10-3 and TRBJ1-2, with TRBD1 matching 10 bases. CDR1 and CDR2 (germline): ENHRY, SYGVKD. The CDR3 consists of 14 residues. J lost 4 bases, V lost 6 bases, and 5 bases had no gene match. DNA of the CDR3: TGTGCCATCAGGGGGACAGGGGCCGGCTATGGCTACACCTTC. Amino acids: CAIRGTGAGYGYTF.

This clone was counted a single time. The CDR3 bases are TGCGCCAGCAGCCAAGGGCCAAGTGAATCCTACGAGCAGTACTTC. Residues: CASSQGPSESYEQYF. The chain uses TRBV4-1 and TRBJ2-7; D not certain. This CDR3 is built from 15 residues. In germline, CDR1 is MGHRA, CDR2 YSYEKL. V was pared by 1 base and J by 1 base, with 11 bases between.